This TCR beta chain was found in a study of cytomegalovirus exposure and HLA in healthy donors. Use of 60 Vbeta and 13 Jbeta primers characterized the PCR. Measured with immunoSEQ multiplex PCR; TCRdb has only the in-frame clones, and not every one. This sample has about 180,000 clones, with around 76% found just once. The CDR3 is 12 amino acids. Germline V gives CDR1 SGHTA, CDR2 FQGTGA. V was cut by 8 bases and J by 9 bases, with 14 bases left in between. This TCR was recovered from a man between 40 and 49 years old in good health and CMV-seronegative. The genes are TRBV7-3 and TRBJ1-5; no reliable D call. The specimen was PBMCs. Written as DNA, the CDR3 is TGTGCCAGCTACGACGGGGAAGGGCCCCAGCATTTT. This codes for CASYDGEGPQHF.